Listed below are T cell receptor beta chains from one sample, sequenced in a study of CD8 T cells in ankylosing spondylitis. TCRdb re-called the 5' RACE reads through MiXCR, storing one row per CDR3 protein. The table lists around 210,000 distinct CDR3 sequences, approximately 7.6% of them singletons. The sequenced sample consisted of blood, either unsorted or a sorted T cell fraction (not recorded which). The receptor source for this set is a female donor with ankylosing spondylitis or in good health (not recorded which). Each CDR3 is given with its conserved first and last residue. D genes are given only for firm matches. Clone size appears in some rows only: once, few, many, or a class for an expanded clone.

abundance	d_gene	v_gene	j_gene	CDR3aa	CDR3nt
many	-	TRBV5-5	TRBJ1-1	CASSFWGGLGNGTEAFF	TGTGCCAGCAGCTTCTGGGGCGGGTTAGGTAATGGGACTGAAGCTTTCTTT
many	-	TRBV21-1	TRBJ2-7	CASSNYEQYF	TGTGCCAGCAGCAATTACGAGCAGTACTTC
many	-	TRBV29-1	TRBJ2-1	CSVGSGEQFF	TGCAGCGTTGGTAGTGGGGAGCAGTTCTTC
many	-	TRBV5-1	TRBJ2-7	CASSLAPSRYEQYF	TGCGCCAGCAGCTTGGCGCCCTCCCGCTACGAGCAGTACTTC
-	TRBD1	TRBV30	TRBJ2-5	CAPEIQGAETQYF	TGTGCCCCTGAAATACAGGGGGCAGAGACCCAGTACTTC
few	TRBD1	TRBV4-2	TRBJ2-7	CASSQGSAGGSYEQYF	TGTGCCAGCAGCCAAGGCTCGGCAGGGGGCTCCTACGAGCAGTACTTC
many	TRBD2	TRBV12-3/TRBV12-4	TRBJ2-5	CASSLIVASGLQETQYF	TGTGCCAGCAGTTTAATTGTTGCTAGCGGGTTACAAGAGACCCAGTACTTC
many	TRBD2	TRBV7-6	TRBJ2-7	CASSQAGEKNYEQYF	TGTGCCAGCAGCCAGGCGGGGGAGAAAAACTACGAGCAGTACTTC
many	TRBD1	TRBV7-2	TRBJ2-2	CASSLGTGGNTGELFF	TGTGCCAGCAGCTTAGGGACAGGGGGCAACACCGGGGAGCTGTTTTTT
-	-	TRBV28	TRBJ1-2	CASSLPSSVGYTF	TGTGCCAGCAGTTTACCCTCGAGCGTCGGCTACACCTTC
many	-	TRBV20-1	TRBJ2-3	CSARDQAGSGYTDTQYF	TGCAGTGCTAGAGATCAGGCGGGTAGCGGATACACAGATACGCAGTATTTT
many	-	TRBV20-1	TRBJ2-7	CSASGDSLAEQYF	TGCAGTGCTAGCGGTGACAGTCTTGCCGAGCAGTACTTC
many	-	TRBV7-2	TRBJ1-1	CASSLRDGTEAFF	TGTGCCAGCAGCCTCAGGGACGGCACTGAAGCTTTCTTT
many	-	TRBV5-5	TRBJ2-2	CASSLDIVSANTGELFF	TGTGCCAGCAGCTTGGACATTGTTTCCGCGAACACCGGGGAGCTGTTTTTT
many	TRBD1	TRBV5-1	TRBJ1-4	CASSFGTGSEKLFF	TGCGCCAGCAGCTTCGGGACAGGGAGTGAAAAACTGTTTTTT